The next 3 T cell receptor beta chains were all read from a single sample in a study of technical replicates of blood from a few donors. Assay used: immunoSEQ multiplex PCR; TCRdb lists only in-frame clones, some missing. The table includes 95,000 or so clones, about 95% detected once. What was sequenced was T cells isolated from PBMCs. The source is a human donor in good health.

V gene TRBV27 combines with J gene TRBJ1-1; D possibly corresponds to TRBD1 (6 bases). The V end lost 5 bases, the J end lost 3 bases, and 13 bases lay between the germline ends. The CDR3 runs 14 residues. The germline CDR1 and CDR2 sequences are MNHEY and SMNVEV (reference sequence). The CDR3 DNA sequence: TGTGCCAGCAGTCTAATACAGGGTCACACTGAAGCTTTCTTT. It yields the protein CASSLIQGHTEAFF.

The chain carries TRBV7-9 and TRBJ1-1; D is possibly TRBD1 (5 bases). V was clipped by 4 bases and J by 6 bases, with 9 bases between them. Germline V lookup: CDR1 SEHNR, CDR2 FQNEAQ (reference sequence). The CDR3 is 12 residues long. The CDR3 sequence is CASSSRVAEAFF. As DNA, the CDR3 is TGTGCCAGCAGCTCCAGGGTGGCTGAAGCTTTCTTT.

The chain combines TRBV18 with TRBJ2-1; D perhaps matches TRBD2 (6 bases). This CDR3 contains 16 residues. CDR1 KGHSH and CDR2 LQKENI come from the germline V gene. V was cut by 3 bases and J by 0 bases, with 12 bases left in between. The chain's CDR3 is CASSPRDPSSYNEQFF. Here the CDR3 DNA reads TGTGCCAGCTCACCGCGGGACCCCAGCTCCTACAATGAGCAGTTCTTC.